A selection of T cell receptor beta chains follows, all from one sample in a study of cytotoxic CD8 clonotypes in ibrutinib-treated CLL. TCRdb's table, derived via immunoSEQ multiplex PCR, lists solely in-frame clones and lacks some. Of some 43,000 clones in the sample, roughly 76% were seen once. Sequencing used PBMCs, obtained after 12 months of ibrutinib treatment. The source of these receptors is a human donor with chronic lymphocytic leukemia. Both conserved end residues are part of each CDR3. A D gene is named only where the DNA matches it firmly. Size is stated for part of the rows, as once, few or many counts, or as a class when the clone is expanded.

v_gene,abundance,d_gene,j_gene,CDR3nt,CDR3aa
TRBV4-1,once,TRBD1,TRBJ1-5,TGCGCCAGCAGCCCGCACAGGGTTGCCACCGGGACAGATAGCAATCAGCCCCAGCATTTT,CASSPHRVATGTDSNQPQHF
TRBV2,-,TRBD2,TRBJ2-3,TGTGCCAGCAGTGGACTAGCAGTAGATACGCAGTATTTT,CASSGLAVDTQYF
TRBV30,few,-,TRBJ1-2,TGTGCCTGGAGTGCCGAAGATAACTATGGCTACACCTTC,CAWSAEDNYGYTF
TRBV5-1,once,-,TRBJ2-4,TGCGCCAGCAGCTTGGGAGAGGCCAAAAACATTCAGTACTTC,CASSLGEAKNIQYF
TRBV7-9,-,TRBD1,TRBJ1-4,TGTGCCAGCAGCTTAGGGACAGGGGGTAATGAAAAACTGTTTTTT,CASSLGTGGNEKLFF
TRBV6-1,-,-,TRBJ2-5,TGTGCCAGCAGTGATTTGGGGCAAGAGACCCAGTACTTC,CASSDLGQETQYF
TRBV19,-,TRBD2,TRBJ2-3,TGTGCCAGTGGGGGGGTTAGCACAGATACGCAGTATTTT,CASGGVSTDTQYF
TRBV28,-,-,TRBJ1-6,TGTGCCAGCCGAAGTTTGGCCATCCAGGGAAATAATTCACCCCTCCACTTT,CASRSLAIQGNNSPLHF
TRBV6-6,-,-,TRBJ2-5,TGTGCCAGCAAAGAGGGGGGAGGGCAGGTGCGGGAGACCCAGTACTTC,CASKEGGGQVRETQYF
TRBV11-2,-,TRBD1,TRBJ2-1,TGTGCCAGCAGCTTATGGACCCAGGGGGCCTACAATGAGCAGTTCTTC,CASSLWTQGAYNEQFF
TRBV5-1,once,-,TRBJ2-3,TGCGCCAGCAGCTTGGCTCAAAGCACAGATACGCAGTATTTT,CASSLAQSTDTQYF
TRBV5-6,-,-,TRBJ2-5,TGTGCCAGCAGCGTAGGGGGTCTGGAGACCCAGTACTTC,CASSVGGLETQYF
TRBV29-1,few,-,TRBJ1-1,TGCAGCGTTGGTAGGGGCGGCACTGAAGCTTTCTTT,CSVGRGGTEAFF
TRBV9,-,TRBD1,TRBJ1-2,TGTGCCAGCAGCACCCCCGGGACAGGGGGCCGTGGAGGCTATGGCTACACCTTC,CASSTPGTGGRGGYGYTF
TRBV2,once,-,TRBJ2-6,TGTGCCAGCAAGGGGTCCGAATCCTCTGGGGCCAACGTCCTGACTTTC,CASKGSESSGANVLTF
TRBV6-1,few,-,TRBJ1-6,TGTGCCAGCAGTGACCAATATTCACCCCTCCACTTT,CASSDQYSPLHF
TRBV5-1,-,TRBD1,TRBJ2-5,TGCGCCAGCAGCCTGGAGGGACAGGGACAAGAGACCCAGTACTTC,CASSLEGQGQETQYF
TRBV9,-,TRBD1,TRBJ1-5,TGTGCCAGCTTCTCGGACCCCGACAGGGGGAATCAGCCCCAGCATTTT,CASFSDPDRGNQPQHF
TRBV5-6,-,TRBD1,TRBJ1-1,TGTGCCAGCAGCTCTGCAGGGGGGGCAGGAATTGAAGCTTTCTTT,CASSSAGGAGIEAFF
TRBV5-4,few,-,TRBJ1-1,TGTGCCAGCAGCCGTCCGGGTTTTCCTGAAGCTTTCTTT,CASSRPGFPEAFF
TRBV4-2,-,-,TRBJ2-7,TGTGCCAGCAGCCAAGGACTTTACGAGCAGTACTTC,CASSQGLYEQYF
TRBV7-3,-,-,TRBJ2-2,TGTGCCAGCAGCGCTTCCGGGACGGAATTGGGGCGGGACACCGGGGAGCTGTTTTTT,CASSASGTELGRDTGELFF
TRBV29-1,-,-,TRBJ2-7,TGCAGCGTTGCCGGCCGACAGGACAACTCCTACGAGCAGTACTTC,CSVAGRQDNSYEQYF
TRBV7-8,few,-,TRBJ1-5,TGTGCCAGCACCCTTACAGGATCCGATCAGCCCCAGCATTTT,CASTLTGSDQPQHF
TRBV5-6,once,-,TRBJ1-4,TGTGCCAGCAGCTTGATCTATCAGCCTGGGGAAAAACTGTTTTTT,CASSLIYQPGEKLFF
TRBV7-9,-,-,TRBJ1-2,TGTGCCAGCAGTCAGGGTCTGGACAGATCCTATGGCTACACCTTC,CASSQGLDRSYGYTF
TRBV9,-,-,TRBJ2-3,TGTGCCACGGGGGCGGATACCACAGATACGCAGTATTTT,CATGADTTDTQYF
TRBV19,few,TRBD1,TRBJ1-5,TGTGCCAGTAGTGCCCAGGGGGCCAGTTATGGGCCCCAGCATTTT,CASSAQGASYGPQHF
TRBV19,-,-,TRBJ1-6,TGTGCCAGTAATAACGGGGCGGGTAGCTCCTATAATTCACCCCTCCACTTT,CASNNGAGSSYNSPLHF
TRBV5-1,few,-,TRBJ2-3,TGCGCCAGCAGCTTGGGGGACAGCACAGATACGCAGTATTTT,CASSLGDSTDTQYF
TRBV4-2,-,-,TRBJ2-5,TGTGCCAGCAGCCAAGCTCCTGGGGTTGAGGGTGGAGAGACCCAGTACTTC,CASSQAPGVEGGETQYF
TRBV5-8,few,-,TRBJ1-3,TGTGCCAGCAGTAGACCCGGAAACACCATATATTTT,CASSRPGNTIYF
TRBV7-9,-,-,TRBJ1-5,TGTGCCAGCAGCTTAGTGGGGCAGAAAAATCAGCCCCAGCATTTT,CASSLVGQKNQPQHF
TRBV18,-,-,TRBJ2-3,TGTGCCAGCTCACTGTCAGCGGACACTAGCACAGATACGCAGTATTTT,CASSLSADTSTDTQYF
TRBV10-3,-,-,TRBJ2-7,TGTGCCATCAGTGAGCCCCTGGGTGGAGGGGGCTCCTACGAGCAGTACTTC,CAISEPLGGGGSYEQYF
TRBV7-2,once,TRBD2,TRBJ2-3,TGTGCCAGCAGTTTACCACGGGCTAGCGGGGGTAATACGCAGTATTTT,CASSLPRASGGNTQYF
TRBV7-3,-,TRBD2,TRBJ2-1,TGTGCCAGCTCCCCGGGGGGCTCCTACAATGAGCAGTTCTTC,CASSPGGSYNEQFF
TRBV5-1,-,-,TRBJ1-2,TGCGCCAGCAGCTCCCGGGGTAACTATGGCTACACCTTC,CASSSRGNYGYTF
TRBV11-1,-,-,TRBJ1-1,TGTGCCAGCGGAAAGAGGGGCAGTCAAAACACTGAAGCTTTCTTT,CASGKRGSQNTEAFF
TRBV4-1,few,-,TRBJ1-5,TGCGCCAGCAGCCAGGGGACAAGCGGCAATCAGCCCCAGCATTTT,CASSQGTSGNQPQHF
TRBV7-9,-,-,TRBJ2-3,TGTGCCAGCAGCACCGATAGTTCAGGGCAGTATTTT,CASSTDSSGQYF
TRBV7-9,few,-,TRBJ2-7,TGTGCCAGCAGCTCCCGGGACCCTGGTGGGCAGTACTTC,CASSSRDPGGQYF
TRBV5-1,few,-,TRBJ2-6,TGCGCCAGCAGCTTGGACGGGGTGGCTGGGGCCAACGTCCTGACTTTC,CASSLDGVAGANVLTF
TRBV27,-,-,TRBJ2-7,TGTGCCAGCAGGACCAGGGGCGGCTCCTACGAGCAGTACTTC,CASRTRGGSYEQYF
TRBV27,once,-,TRBJ2-3,TGTGCCAGCAGTTTACGTTGGGGACACATGACAGATACGCAGTATTTT,CASSLRWGHMTDTQYF
TRBV7-3,-,TRBD1,TRBJ1-5,TGTGCCAGCAGTCCTACAGAGGGGGCCTCCCAGCATTTT,CASSPTEGASQHF
TRBV5-4,few,TRBD1,TRBJ2-2,TGTGCCAGCAGCATTAACCACGGGACAGGGTACACCGGGGAGCTGTTTTTT,CASSINHGTGYTGELFF
TRBV14,-,TRBD2,TRBJ2-7,TGTGCCAGCAGCGGGACTAGCGGGGGTCCTATCTACGAGCAGTACTTC,CASSGTSGGPIYEQYF
TRBV5-6,-,-,TRBJ1-4,TGTGCCAGCAGCCCCGGTGCAACTAATGAAAAACTGTTTTTT,CASSPGATNEKLFF